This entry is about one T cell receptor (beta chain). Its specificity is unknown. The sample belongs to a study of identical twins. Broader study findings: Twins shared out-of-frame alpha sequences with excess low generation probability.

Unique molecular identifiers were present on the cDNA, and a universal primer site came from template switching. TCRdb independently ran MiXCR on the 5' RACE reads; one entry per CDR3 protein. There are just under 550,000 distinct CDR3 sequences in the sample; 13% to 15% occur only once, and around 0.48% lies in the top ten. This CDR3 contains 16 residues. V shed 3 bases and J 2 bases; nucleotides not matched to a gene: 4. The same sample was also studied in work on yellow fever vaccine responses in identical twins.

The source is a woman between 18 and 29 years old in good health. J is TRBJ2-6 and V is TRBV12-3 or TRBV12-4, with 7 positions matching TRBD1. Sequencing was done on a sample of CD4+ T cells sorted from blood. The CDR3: CASSFGQGAGANVLTF. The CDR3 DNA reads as TGTGCCAGCAGTTTCGGCCAGGGGGCTGGGGCCAACGTCCTGACTTTC.